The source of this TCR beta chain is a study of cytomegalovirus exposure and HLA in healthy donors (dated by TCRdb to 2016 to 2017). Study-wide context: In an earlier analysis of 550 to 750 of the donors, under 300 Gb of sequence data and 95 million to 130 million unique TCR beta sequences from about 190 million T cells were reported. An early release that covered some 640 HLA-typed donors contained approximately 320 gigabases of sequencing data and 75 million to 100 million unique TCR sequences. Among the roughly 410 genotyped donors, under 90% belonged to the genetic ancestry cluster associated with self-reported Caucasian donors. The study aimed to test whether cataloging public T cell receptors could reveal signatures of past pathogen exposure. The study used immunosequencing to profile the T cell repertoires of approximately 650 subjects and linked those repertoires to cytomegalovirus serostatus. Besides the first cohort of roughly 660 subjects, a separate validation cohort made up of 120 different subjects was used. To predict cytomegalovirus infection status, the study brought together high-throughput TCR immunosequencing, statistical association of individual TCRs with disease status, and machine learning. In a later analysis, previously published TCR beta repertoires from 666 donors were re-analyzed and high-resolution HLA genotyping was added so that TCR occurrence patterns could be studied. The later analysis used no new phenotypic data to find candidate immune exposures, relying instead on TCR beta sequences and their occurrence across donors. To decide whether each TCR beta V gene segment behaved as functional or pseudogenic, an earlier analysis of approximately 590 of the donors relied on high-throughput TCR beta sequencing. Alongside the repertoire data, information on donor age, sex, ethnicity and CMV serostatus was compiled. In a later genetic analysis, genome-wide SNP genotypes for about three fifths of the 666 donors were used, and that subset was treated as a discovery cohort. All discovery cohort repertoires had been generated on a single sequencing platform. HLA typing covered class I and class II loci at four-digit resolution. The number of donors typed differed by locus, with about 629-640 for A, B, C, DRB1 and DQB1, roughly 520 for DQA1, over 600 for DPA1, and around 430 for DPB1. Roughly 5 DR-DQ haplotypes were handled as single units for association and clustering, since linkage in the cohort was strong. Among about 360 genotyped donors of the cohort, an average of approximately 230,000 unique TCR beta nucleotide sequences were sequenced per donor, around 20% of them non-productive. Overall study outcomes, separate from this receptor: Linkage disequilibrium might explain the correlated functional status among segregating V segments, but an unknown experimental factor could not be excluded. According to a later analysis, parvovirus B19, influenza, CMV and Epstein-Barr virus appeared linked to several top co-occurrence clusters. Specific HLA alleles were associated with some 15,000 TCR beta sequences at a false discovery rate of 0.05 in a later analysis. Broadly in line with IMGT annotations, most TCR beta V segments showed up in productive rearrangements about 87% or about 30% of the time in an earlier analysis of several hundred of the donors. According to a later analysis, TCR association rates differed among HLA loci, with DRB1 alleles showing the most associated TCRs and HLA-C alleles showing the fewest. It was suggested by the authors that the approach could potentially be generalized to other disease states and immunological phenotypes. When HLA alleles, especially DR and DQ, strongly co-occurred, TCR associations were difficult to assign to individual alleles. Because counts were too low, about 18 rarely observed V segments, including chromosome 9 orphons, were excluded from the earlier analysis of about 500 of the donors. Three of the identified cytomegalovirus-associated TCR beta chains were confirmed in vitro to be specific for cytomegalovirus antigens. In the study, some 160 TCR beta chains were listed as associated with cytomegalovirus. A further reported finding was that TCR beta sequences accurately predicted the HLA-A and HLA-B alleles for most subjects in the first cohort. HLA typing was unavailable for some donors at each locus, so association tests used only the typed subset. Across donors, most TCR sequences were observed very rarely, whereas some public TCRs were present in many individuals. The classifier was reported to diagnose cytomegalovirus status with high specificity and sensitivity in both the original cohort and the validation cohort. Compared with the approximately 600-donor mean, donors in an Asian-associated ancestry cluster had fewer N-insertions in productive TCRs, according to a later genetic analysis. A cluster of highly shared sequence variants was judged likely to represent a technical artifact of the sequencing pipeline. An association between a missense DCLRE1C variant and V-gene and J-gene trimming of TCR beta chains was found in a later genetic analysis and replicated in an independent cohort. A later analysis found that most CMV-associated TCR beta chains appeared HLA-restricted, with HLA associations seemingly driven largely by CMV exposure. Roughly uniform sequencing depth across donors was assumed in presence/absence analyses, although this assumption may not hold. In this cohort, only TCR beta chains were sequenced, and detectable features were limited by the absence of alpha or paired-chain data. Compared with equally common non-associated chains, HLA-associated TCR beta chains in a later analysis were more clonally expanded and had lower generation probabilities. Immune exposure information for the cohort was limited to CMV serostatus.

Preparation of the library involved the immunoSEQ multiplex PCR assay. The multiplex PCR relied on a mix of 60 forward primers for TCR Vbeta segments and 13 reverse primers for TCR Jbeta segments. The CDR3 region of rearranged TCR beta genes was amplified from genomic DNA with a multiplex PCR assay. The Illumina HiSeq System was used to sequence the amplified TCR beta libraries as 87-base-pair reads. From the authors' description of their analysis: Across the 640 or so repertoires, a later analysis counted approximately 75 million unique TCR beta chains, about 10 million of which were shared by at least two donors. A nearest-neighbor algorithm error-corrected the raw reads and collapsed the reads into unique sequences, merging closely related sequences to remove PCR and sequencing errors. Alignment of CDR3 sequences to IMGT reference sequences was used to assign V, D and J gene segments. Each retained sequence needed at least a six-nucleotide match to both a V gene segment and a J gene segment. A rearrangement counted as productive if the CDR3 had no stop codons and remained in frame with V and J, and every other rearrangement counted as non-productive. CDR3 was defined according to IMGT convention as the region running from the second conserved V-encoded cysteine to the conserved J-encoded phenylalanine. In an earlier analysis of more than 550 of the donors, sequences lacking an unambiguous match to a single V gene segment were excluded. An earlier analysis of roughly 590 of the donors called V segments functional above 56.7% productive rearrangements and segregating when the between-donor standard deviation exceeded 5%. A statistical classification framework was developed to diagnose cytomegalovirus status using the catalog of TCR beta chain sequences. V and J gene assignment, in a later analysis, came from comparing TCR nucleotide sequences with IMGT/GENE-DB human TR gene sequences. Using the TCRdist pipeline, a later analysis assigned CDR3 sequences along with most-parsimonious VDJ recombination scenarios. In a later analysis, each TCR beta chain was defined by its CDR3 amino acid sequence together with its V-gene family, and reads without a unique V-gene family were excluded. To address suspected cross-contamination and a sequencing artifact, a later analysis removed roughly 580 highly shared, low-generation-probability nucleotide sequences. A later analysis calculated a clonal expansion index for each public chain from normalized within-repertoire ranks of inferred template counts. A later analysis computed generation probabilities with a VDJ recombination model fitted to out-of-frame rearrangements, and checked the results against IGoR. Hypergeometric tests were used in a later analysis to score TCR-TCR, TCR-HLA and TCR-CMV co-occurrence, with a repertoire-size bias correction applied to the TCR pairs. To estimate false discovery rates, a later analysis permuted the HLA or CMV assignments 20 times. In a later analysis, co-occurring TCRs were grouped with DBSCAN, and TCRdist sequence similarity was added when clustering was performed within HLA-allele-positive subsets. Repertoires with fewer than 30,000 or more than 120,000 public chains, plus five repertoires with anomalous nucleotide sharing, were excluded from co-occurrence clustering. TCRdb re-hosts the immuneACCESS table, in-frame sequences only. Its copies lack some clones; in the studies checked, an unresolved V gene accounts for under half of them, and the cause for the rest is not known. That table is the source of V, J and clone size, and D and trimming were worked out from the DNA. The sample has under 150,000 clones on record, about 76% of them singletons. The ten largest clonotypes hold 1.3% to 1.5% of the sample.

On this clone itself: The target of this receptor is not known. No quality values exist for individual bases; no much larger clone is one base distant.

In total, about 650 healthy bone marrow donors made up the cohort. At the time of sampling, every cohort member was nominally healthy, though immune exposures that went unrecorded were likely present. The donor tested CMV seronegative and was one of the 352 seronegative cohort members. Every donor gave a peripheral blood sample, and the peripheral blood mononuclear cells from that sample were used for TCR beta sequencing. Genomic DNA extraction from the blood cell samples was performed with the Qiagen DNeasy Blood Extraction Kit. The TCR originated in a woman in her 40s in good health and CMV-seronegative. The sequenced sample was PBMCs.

CDR3 sequence: CAISEEAGGLNEQFF. In nucleotide form, the sequence is TGTGCCATCAGTGAGGAAGCGGGGGGCCTCAATGAGCAGTTCTTC. Recombination joined TRBV10-3 with TRBJ2-1, and TRBD2 matches 9 of the central bases. The CDR3, cysteine through phenylalanine, is 15 amino acids long. The read is trimmed to its CDR3 DNA, 45 bases read in frame from base 1. The germline V gene specifies ENHRY as CDR1 and SYGVKD as CDR2. Clipping removes 2 bases from V and 6 bases from J, with 5 as the unmatched junction base count.